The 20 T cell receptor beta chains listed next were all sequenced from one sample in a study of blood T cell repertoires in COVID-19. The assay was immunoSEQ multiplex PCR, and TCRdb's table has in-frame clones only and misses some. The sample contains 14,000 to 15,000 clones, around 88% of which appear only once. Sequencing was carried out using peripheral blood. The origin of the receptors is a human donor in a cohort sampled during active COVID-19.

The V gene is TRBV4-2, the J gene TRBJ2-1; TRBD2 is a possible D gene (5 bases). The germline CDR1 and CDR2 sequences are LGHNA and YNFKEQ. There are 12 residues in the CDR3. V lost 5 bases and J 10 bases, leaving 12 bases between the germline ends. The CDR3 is CASSSNGGEQFF. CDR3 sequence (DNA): TGTGCCAGCAGCTCAAACGGAGGAGAGCAGTTCTTC.

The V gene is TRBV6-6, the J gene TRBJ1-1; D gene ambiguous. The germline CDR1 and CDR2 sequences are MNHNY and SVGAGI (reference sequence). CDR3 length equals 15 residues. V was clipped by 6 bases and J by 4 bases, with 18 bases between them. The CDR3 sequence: CASRNGGRSGTEAFF. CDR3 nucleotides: TGTGCCAGCAGGAACGGAGGGCGTTCAGGCACTGAAGCTTTCTTT.

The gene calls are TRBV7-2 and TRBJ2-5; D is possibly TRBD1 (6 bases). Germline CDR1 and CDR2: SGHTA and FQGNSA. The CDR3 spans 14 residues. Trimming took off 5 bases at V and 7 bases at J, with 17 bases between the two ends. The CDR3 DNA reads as TGTGCCAGCAGCCCAGGGGTGGGGACGGGGACCCAGTACTTC. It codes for CASSPGVGTGTQYF.

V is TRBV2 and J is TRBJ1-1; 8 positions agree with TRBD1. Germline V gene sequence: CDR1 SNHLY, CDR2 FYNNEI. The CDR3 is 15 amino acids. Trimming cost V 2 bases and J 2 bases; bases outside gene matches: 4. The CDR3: CASSELGTGNTEAFF. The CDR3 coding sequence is TGTGCCAGCAGTGAATTAGGGACAGGAAACACTGAAGCTTTCTTT.

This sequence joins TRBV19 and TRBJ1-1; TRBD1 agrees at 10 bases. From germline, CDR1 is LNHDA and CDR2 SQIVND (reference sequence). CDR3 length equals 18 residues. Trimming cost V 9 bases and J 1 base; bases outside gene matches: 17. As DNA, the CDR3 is TGTGCCAGCACACCCCTAAAGACAGGGGGCAGGAAGAACACTGAAGCTTTCTTT. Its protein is CASTPLKTGGRKNTEAFF.

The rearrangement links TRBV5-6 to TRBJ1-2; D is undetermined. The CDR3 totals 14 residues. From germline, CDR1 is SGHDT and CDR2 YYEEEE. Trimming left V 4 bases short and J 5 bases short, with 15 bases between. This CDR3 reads CASSDRRGRYGYTF. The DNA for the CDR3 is TGTGCCAGCAGCGATCGACGAGGGCGGTATGGCTACACCTTC.

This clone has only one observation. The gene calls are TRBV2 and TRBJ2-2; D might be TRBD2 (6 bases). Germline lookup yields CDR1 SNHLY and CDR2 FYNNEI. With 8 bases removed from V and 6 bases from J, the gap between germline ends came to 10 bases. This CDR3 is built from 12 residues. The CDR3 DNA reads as TGTGCCAGCGGGACTGGCGCCGGGGAGCTGTTTTTT. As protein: CASGTGAGELFF.

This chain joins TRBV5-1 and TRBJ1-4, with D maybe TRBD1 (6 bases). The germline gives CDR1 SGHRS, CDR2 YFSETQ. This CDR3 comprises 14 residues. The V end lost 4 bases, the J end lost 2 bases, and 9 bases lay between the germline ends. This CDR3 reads CASSTTGTNEKLFF. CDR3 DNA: TGCGCCAGCAGCACGACAGGCACTAATGAAAAACTGTTTTTT.

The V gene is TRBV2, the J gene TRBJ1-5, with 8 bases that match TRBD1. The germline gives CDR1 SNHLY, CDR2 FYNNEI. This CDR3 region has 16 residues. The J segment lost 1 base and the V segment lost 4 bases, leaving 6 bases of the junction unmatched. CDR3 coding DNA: TGTGCCAGCAGTGCGGGACAGGTAAGAAGCAATCAGCCCCAGCATTTT. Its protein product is CASSAGQVRSNQPQHF.

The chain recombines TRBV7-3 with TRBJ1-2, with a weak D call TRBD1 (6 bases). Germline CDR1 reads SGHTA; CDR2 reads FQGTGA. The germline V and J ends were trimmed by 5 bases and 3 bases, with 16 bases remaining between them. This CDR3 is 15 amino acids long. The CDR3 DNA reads TGTGCCAGCAGCCCTACCACAGGGAGTTACTATGGCTACACCTTC. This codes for CASSPTTGSYYGYTF.

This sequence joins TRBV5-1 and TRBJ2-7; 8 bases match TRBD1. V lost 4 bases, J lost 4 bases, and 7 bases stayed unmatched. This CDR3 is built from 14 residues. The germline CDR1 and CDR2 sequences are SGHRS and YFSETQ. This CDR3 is CASSPQGTGYEQYF. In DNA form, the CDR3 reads TGCGCCAGCAGCCCCCAGGGGACAGGTTACGAGCAGTACTTC.

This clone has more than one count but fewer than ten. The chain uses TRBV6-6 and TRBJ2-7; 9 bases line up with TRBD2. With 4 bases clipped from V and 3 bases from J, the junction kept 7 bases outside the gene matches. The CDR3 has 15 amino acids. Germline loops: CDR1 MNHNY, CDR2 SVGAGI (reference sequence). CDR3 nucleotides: TGTGCCAGCAGTTCGAGCGGGGGGCCATTCTACGAGCAGTACTTC. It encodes CASSSSGGPFYEQYF.

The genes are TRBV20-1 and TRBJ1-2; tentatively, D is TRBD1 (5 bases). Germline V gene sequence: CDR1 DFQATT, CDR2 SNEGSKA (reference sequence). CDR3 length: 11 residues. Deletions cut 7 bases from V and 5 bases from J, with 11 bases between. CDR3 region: CSVISGYGYTF. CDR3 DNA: TGCAGTGTCATATCAGGGTATGGCTACACCTTC.

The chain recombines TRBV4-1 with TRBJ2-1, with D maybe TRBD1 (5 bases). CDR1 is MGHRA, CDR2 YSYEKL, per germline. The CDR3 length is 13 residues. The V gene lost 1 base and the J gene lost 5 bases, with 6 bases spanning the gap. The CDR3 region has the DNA TGCGCCAGCAGCCAAGGGGGCAACAATGAGCAGTTCTTC. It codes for CASSQGGNNEQFF.

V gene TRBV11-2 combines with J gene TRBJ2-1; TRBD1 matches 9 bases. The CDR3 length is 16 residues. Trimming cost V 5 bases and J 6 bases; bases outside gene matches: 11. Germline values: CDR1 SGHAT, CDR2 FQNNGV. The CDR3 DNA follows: TGTGCCAGCAGCGCGATCGGGACAGGGATTGTCAATGAGCAGTTCTTC. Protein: CASSAIGTGIVNEQFF. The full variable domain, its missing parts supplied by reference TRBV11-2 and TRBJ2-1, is EAGVAQSPRYKIIEKRQSVAFWCNPISGHATLYWYQQILGQGPKLLIQFQNNGVVDDSQLPKDRFSAERLKGVDSTLKIQPAKLEDSAVYLCASSAIGTGIVNEQFFGPGTRLTVL.

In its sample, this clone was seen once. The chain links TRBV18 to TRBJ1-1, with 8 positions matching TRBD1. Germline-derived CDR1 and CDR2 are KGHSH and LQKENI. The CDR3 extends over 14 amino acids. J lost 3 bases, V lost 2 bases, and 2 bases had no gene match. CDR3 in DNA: TGTGCCAGCTCACCAGACAGGGGAGACACTGAAGCTTTCTTT. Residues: CASSPDRGDTEAFF.

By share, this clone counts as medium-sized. The CDR3 coding sequence is TGTGCCAGTAGTCCCAGGTTGGGCCGCGCCTACGAGCAGTACTTC. Protein sequence: CASSPRLGRAYEQYF. The V and J genes are TRBV19 and TRBJ2-7; no clear D gene. V was clipped by 5 bases and J by 2 bases, with 16 bases between them. The CDR3 has 15 residues. Germline values: CDR1 LNHDA, CDR2 SQIVND (reference sequence).

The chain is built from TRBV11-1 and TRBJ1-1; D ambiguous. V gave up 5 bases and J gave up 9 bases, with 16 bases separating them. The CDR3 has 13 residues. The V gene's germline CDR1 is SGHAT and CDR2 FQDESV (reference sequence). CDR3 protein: CASSTQPGGKAFF. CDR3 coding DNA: TGTGCCAGCAGCACCCAACCCGGCGGTAAAGCTTTCTTT.

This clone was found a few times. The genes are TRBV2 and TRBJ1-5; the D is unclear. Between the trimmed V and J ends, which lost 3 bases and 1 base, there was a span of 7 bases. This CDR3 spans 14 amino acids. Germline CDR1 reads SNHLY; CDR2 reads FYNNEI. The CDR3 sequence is CASSDTASNQPQHF. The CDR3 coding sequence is TGTGCCAGCAGTGATACAGCCAGCAATCAGCCCCAGCATTTT.

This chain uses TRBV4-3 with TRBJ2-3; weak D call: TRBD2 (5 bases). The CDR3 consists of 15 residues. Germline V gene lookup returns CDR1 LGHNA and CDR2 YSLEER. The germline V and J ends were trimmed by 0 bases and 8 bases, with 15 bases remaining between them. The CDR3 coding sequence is TGCGCCAGCAGCCAAGAGTCGGGCAAACGGGGTACGCAGTATTTT. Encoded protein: CASSQESGKRGTQYF.